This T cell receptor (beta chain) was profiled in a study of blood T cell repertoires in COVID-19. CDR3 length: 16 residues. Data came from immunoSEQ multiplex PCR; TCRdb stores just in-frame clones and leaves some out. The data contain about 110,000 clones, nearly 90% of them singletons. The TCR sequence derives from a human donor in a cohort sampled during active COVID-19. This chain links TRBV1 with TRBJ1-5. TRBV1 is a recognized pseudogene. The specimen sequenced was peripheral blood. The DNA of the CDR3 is TGCACCATACAGCAGCGCCCCGGGGGGGCGGATCAGCCCCAGCATTTT. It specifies CTIQQRPGGADQPQHF.